The next 14 T cell receptor beta chains were all read from a single sample in a study of blood T cells in healthy people across ages. It was with a sample-barcoded 5' primer and a J-beta primer mix that a second PCR of about 6 to 12 cycles was run. TCRdb used MiXCR to reprocess the 5' RACE reads, holding one entry per CDR3 protein. The sample has 780,000 or so distinct CDR3 sequences, 45% to 70% seen once. The sequenced sample was blood. Receptors originate from a man aged 40-49 years in good health.

The chain joins TRBV6-1 to TRBJ1-4; the match to TRBD1 covers 7 bases. Trimming removed 5 bases from V and 4 bases from J; junction bases left unmatched: 7. Germline CDR1 and CDR2: MNHNS and SASEGT. The CDR3 is 15 amino acids. The CDR3 coding sequence is TGTGCCAGCAGTAAGCGGGACAGCCTTAATGAAAAACTGTTTTTT. Residues: CASSKRDSLNEKLFF.

There are a few counts of this clonotype. This chain joins TRBV7-3 and TRBJ2-3; D gene uncertain. This CDR3 contains 14 residues. Germline V gene sequence: CDR1 SGHTA, CDR2 FQGTGA. Trimming shortened V by 5 bases and J by 1 base, and 10 bases separated the two germline ends. CDR3: CASSPLWGTDTQYF. The CDR3 region has the DNA TGTGCCAGCAGCCCCCTATGGGGCACAGATACGCAGTATTTT.

The gene calls are TRBV10-3 and TRBJ2-3; no clear D. The CDR3 runs to 13 residues. Germline V gene data show CDR1 as ENHRY and CDR2 as SYGVKD. Trimming shortened V by 2 bases and J by 4 bases, and 7 bases separated the two germline ends. The CDR3 reads CAISEPRSDTQYF. The CDR3 region has the DNA TGTGCCATCAGTGAGCCACGGTCAGATACGCAGTATTTT.

V gene TRBV4-3 combines with J gene TRBJ1-2; a weak D match, TRBD1 (5 bases). Germline assignment: CDR1 LGHNA and CDR2 YSLEER. The CDR3 runs to 14 residues. V was clipped by 6 bases and J by 8 bases, with 19 bases between them. The CDR3: CASSHDERGKGYTF. As DNA, the CDR3 is TGCGCCAGCAGTCACGATGAAAGGGGAAAAGGCTACACCTTC.

The chain joins TRBV5-1 to TRBJ1-1; D ambiguous. This CDR3 is 14 amino acids long. The V gene's germline CDR1 is SGHRS and CDR2 YFSETQ. V dropped 4 bases and J dropped 4 bases, with 14 bases sitting between them. CDR3 amino acids: CASSPGGIGTEAFF. The CDR3, as DNA: TGCGCCAGCAGCCCAGGAGGGATTGGCACTGAAGCTTTCTTT. Based on the CDR3 plus reference TRBV5-1 and TRBJ1-1, the full variable domain is KAGVTQTPRYLIKTRGQQVTLSCSPISGHRSVSWYQQTPGQGLQFLFEYFSETQRNKGNFPGRFSGRQFSNSRSEMNVSTLELGDSALYLCASSPGGIGTEAFFGQGTRLTVV.

This chain joins TRBV6-5 and TRBJ2-2; the D gene is possibly TRBD2 (7 bases). The V end was cut by 11 bases, the J end by 6 bases, with 13 bases between. This CDR3 is 12 amino acids long. Germline V gene data show CDR1 as MNHEY and CDR2 as SVGAGI. The CDR3 DNA reads TGTGCCGCGCACGGGGGGCCCGGGGAGCTGTTTTTT. Its translation: CAAHGGPGELFF.

The chain joins TRBV20-1 to TRBJ2-2, with 7 bases lining up with TRBD1. The V and J ends lost 3 bases and 2 bases, in that order; junction bases with no gene match: 18. The CDR3 is 19 amino acids. Germline CDR1 and CDR2: DFQATT and SNEGSKA (reference sequence). The CDR3 coding sequence is TGCAGTGCTAGGGGAACAGGCTCTCGACGGGACAGAAACACCGGGGAGCTGTTTTTT. Protein sequence: CSARGTGSRRDRNTGELFF.

The chain employs TRBV6-6 and TRBJ2-3, with 10 bases lining up with TRBD2. The CDR3 is made up of 17 amino acids. The trim removed 6 bases at V and 1 base at J, leaving 10 bases unmatched. Germline CDR1 reads MNHNY; CDR2 reads SVGAGI (reference sequence). The CDR3 sequence is CASSRYLAGVGTDTQYF. CDR3 in DNA: TGTGCCAGCAGCCGTTACCTAGCGGGGGTCGGCACAGATACGCAGTATTTT.

The J gene is TRBJ1-2, the V gene TRBV5-1; 7 bases align to TRBD1. The CDR3 extends over 14 amino acids. Germline lookup yields CDR1 SGHRS and CDR2 YFSETQ. V lost 0 bases and J lost 8; bases outside the gene matches: 7. CDR3 protein: CASSLAGQVGGYTF. The CDR3 DNA reads as TGCGCCAGCAGCTTGGCCGGACAGGTTGGCGGCTACACCTTC.

This clonotype was picked up a small number of times. The chain uses TRBV6-2 or TRBV6-3 and TRBJ2-7, with D perhaps being TRBD1 or TRBD2 (6 bases each). Trimming stripped 3 bases from V and 3 bases from J, with 24 bases between. The CDR3 is made up of 18 amino acids. From germline, CDR1 is MNHEY and CDR2 SVGEGT. The CDR3 region is CASSYRGGHPTELYEQYF. CDR3 sequence (DNA): TGTGCCAGCAGTTATAGAGGGGGGCACCCCACCGAACTCTACGAGCAGTACTTC.

CDR3: CASSLGSGVSYEQYF. In nucleotides, the CDR3 is TGTGCCAGCAGCCTTGGGTCAGGAGTCTCCTACGAGCAGTACTTC. The chain joins TRBV6-2 or TRBV6-3 to TRBJ2-7; D unresolved. The CDR3 has 15 residues. Trimming took off 6 bases at V and 0 bases at J, with 15 bases between the two ends. The germline CDR1 and CDR2 sequences are MNHEY and SVGEGT.

This clonotype came up a few times. This chain connects TRBV4-3 to TRBJ2-1; a possible D gene is TRBD2 (6 bases). The V gene's germline CDR1 is LGHNA and CDR2 YSLEER. CDR3 length: 17 amino acids. V gave up 4 bases and J gave up 1 base, with 17 bases separating them. The CDR3 nucleotides read TGCGCCAGCAGCCGAGATTCCCCTAGCGCTTCCTACAATGAGCAGTTCTTC. Residues: CASSRDSPSASYNEQFF.

For the CDR3, the DNA is TGCGCCAGCAGCCACGACCTGGGGGGGTTTTCCGACGAGCAGTACTTC. Protein product: CASSHDLGGFSDEQYF. The chain uses TRBV5-1 and TRBJ2-5; TRBD2 agrees at 7 bases. The DNA end favors TRBJ2-7, so the J call may be wrong. This CDR3 has 16 amino acids. Germline-derived CDR1 and CDR2 are SGHRS and YFSETQ.

This clonotype has more than one count but fewer than ten. The V call is TRBV15, the J call TRBJ2-5; 10 positions match TRBD1. The CDR3 spans 16 residues. Germline values: CDR1 LNHNV, CDR2 YYDKDF (reference sequence). Trimming cost V 2 bases and J 3 bases; bases outside gene matches: 6. The CDR3 here is CATSRSTGTGEETQYF. DNA for the CDR3: TGTGCCACCAGCAGATCTACCGGGACAGGGGAAGAGACCCAGTACTTC.